The entry below describes one T cell receptor beta chain. V shed 4 bases and J shed 1 base, with 12 bases lying between them. The CDR3 runs to 14 residues. In germline, CDR1 is SQVTM, CDR2 ANQGSEA. The record originates from a study of blood T cell repertoires in COVID-19. At the level of the study: COVID-19 samples from acute and convalescent phases originated in the United States, Italy and Spain.

Source study methods: Using reference gene primer amplification, nucleated cell counts were estimated. The table came from immunoSEQ multiplex PCR; TCRdb's copy has only in-frame clones and leaves some out. The D gene and trimming were derived from the DNA, and the V and J assignments and clone size from that table. The repertoire has roughly 90,000 clones, 70% to 90% of them found once; the top ten carry 2.5% to 3%. The chain recombines TRBV29-1 with TRBJ2-3, with D maybe TRBD2 (6 bases). Sequencing was performed on peripheral blood. This TCR derives from a man aged 50-60 years with COVID-19, enrolled during active disease. CDR3 loop: CSVVTGDRTDTQYF. The CDR3 bases are TGCAGCGTTGTTACGGGGGACCGCACAGATACGCAGTATTTT.